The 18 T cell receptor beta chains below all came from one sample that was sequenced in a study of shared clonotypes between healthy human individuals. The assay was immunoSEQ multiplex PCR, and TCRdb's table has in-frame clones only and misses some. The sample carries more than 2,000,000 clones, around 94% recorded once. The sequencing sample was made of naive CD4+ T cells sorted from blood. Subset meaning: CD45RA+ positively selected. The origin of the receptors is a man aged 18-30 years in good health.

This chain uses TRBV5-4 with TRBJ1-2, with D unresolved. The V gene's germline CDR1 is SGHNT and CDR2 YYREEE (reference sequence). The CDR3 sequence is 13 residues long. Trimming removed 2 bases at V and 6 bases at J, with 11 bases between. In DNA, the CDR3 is TGTGCCAGCAGCTTTGCGGGGATTGATGGCTACACCTTC. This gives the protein CASSFAGIDGYTF.

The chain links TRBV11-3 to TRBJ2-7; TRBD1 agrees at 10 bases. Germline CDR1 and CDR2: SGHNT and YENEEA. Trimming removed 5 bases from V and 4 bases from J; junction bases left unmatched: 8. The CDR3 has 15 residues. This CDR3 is CASSKGQGISYEQYF. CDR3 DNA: TGTGCCAGCAGCAAGGGACAGGGGATTTCTTACGAGCAGTACTTC. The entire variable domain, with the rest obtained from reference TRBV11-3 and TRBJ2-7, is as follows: EAGVVQSPRYKIIEKKQPVAFWCNPISGHNTLYWYLQNLGQGPELLIRYENEEAVDDSQLPKDRFSAERLKGVDSTLKIQPAELGDSAVYLCASSKGQGISYEQYFGPGTRLTVT.

CDR3 region: CAISEGGLAAYNEQFF. The CDR3, as DNA: TGTGCCATCAGTGAAGGAGGACTAGCGGCCTACAATGAGCAGTTCTTC. V and J are TRBV10-3 and TRBJ2-1; 10 bases match TRBD2. This CDR3 has 16 residues. With 3 bases clipped from V and 2 bases from J, the junction kept 4 bases outside the gene matches. Per germline, CDR1 ENHRY and CDR2 SYGVKD.

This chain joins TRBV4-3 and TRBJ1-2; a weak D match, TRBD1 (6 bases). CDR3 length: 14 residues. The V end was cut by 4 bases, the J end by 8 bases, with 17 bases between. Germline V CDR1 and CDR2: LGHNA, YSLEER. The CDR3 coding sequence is TGCGCCAGCAGCCCGGGGGCGGCGGGGGAAGGCTACACCTTC. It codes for CASSPGAAGEGYTF.

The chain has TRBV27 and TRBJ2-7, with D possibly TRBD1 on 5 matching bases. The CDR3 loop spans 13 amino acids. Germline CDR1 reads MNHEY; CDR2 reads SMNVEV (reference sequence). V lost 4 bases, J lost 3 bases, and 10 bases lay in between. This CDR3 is CASSYRQYYEQYF. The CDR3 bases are TGTGCCAGCAGTTATCGACAGTACTACGAGCAGTACTTC.

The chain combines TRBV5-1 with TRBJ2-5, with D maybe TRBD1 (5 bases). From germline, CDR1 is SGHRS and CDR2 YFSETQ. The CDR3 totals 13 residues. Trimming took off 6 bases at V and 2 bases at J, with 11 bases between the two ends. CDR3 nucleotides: TGCGCCAGCAAAGGGGCCAGGCAAGAGACCCAGTACTTC. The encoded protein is CASKGARQETQYF.

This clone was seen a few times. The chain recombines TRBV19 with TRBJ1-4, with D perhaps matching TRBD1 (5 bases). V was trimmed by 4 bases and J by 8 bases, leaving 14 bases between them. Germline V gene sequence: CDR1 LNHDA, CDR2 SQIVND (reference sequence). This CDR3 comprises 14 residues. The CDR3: CASSTTVLGEKLFF. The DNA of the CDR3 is TGTGCCAGTAGTACGACAGTTTTGGGAGAAAAACTGTTTTTT.

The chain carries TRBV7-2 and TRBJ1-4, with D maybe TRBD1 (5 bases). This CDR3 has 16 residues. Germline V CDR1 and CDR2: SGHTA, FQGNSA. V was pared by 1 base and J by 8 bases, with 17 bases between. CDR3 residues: CASSLEGGGLGEKLFF. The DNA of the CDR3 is TGTGCCAGCAGCTTAGAGGGCGGGGGACTCGGCGAAAAACTGTTTTTT.

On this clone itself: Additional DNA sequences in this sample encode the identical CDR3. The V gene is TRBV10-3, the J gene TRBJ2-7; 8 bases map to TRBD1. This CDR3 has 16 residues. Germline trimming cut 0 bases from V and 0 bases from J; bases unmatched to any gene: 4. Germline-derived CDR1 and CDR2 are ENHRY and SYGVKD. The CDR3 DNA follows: TGTGCCATCAGTGAGTCCAGGACAGGGAGCTCCTACGAGCAGTACTTC. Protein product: CAISESRTGSSYEQYF.

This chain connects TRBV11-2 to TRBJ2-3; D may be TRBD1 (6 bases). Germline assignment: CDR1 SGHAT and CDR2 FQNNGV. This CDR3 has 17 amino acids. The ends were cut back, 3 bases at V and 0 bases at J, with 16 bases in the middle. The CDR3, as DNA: TGTGCCAGCAGCTTCCGACTGGGGGCCTCTAGCACAGATACGCAGTATTTT. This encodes CASSFRLGASSTDTQYF.

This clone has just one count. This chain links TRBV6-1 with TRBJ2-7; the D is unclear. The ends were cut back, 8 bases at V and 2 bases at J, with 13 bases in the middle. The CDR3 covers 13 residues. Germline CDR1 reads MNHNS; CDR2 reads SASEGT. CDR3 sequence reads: CASSTERTYEQYF. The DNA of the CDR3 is TGTGCCAGCTCGACCGAGCGAACCTACGAGCAGTACTTC.

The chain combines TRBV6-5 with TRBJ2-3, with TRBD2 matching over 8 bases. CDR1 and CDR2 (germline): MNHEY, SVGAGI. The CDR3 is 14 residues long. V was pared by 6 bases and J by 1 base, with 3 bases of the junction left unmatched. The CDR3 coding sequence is TGTGCCAGCAGGGGGACTAGGGGCACAGATACGCAGTATTTT. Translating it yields CASRGTRGTDTQYF.

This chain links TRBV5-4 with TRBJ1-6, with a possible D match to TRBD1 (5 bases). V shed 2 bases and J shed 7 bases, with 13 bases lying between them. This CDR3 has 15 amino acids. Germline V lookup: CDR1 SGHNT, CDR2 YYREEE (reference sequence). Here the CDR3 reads CASSFVGGDNSPLHF. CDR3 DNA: TGTGCCAGCAGCTTCGTAGGAGGGGACAATTCACCCCTCCACTTT.

The CDR3 loop is CATASGGDSYEQYF. DNA of the CDR3: TGTGCCACTGCGAGCGGGGGGGACTCCTACGAGCAGTACTTC. The chain is built from TRBV10-3 and TRBJ2-7, with 10 bases fitting TRBD2. The CDR3 runs to 14 residues. Germline CDR1 reads ENHRY; CDR2 reads SYGVKD. V trimming: 10 bases; J trimming: 0 bases; junction bases outside the gene matches: 6.

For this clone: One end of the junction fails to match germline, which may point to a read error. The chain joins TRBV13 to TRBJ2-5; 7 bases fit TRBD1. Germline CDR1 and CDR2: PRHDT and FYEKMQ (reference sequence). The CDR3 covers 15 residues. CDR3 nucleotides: TGTGCCAGCAGCCGTTCCAGGGGGACCCAAGGGACCCAGTACTTC. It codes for CASSRSRGTQGTQYF.

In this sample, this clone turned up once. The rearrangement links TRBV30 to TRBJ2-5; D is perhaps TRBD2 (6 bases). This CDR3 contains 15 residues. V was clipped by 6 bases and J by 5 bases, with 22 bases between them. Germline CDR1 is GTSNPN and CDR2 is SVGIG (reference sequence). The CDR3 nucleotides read TGTGCCTGTAGCAGGGACTCATCTCTCAGCGAGACCCAGTACTTC. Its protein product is CACSRDSSLSETQYF. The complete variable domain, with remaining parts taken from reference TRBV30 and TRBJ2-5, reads SQTIHQWPATLVQPVGSPLSLECTVEGTSNPNLYWYRQAAGRGLQLLFYSVGIGQISSEVPQNLSASRPQDRQFILSSKKLLLSDSGFYLCACSRDSSLSETQYFGPGTRLLVL.

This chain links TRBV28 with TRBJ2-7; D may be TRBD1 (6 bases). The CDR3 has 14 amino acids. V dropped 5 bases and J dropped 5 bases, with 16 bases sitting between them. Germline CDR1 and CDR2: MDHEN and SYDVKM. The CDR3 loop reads CASSPGDAWDEQYF. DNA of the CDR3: TGTGCCAGCAGTCCAGGGGACGCATGGGACGAGCAGTACTTC.

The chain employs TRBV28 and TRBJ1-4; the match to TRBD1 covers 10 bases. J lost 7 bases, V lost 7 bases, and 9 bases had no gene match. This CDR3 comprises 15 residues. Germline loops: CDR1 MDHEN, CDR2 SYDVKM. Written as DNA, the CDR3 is TGTGCCAGCACCACCCCCGGGACAGGGGTTGAAAAACTGTTTTTT. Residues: CASTTPGTGVEKLFF.